The rows below give T cell receptor beta chains drawn from one sample of a study of OX40 agonist ivuxolimab in advanced cancers. Profiled with immunoSEQ multiplex PCR; TCRdb holds only in-frame clones, not every one. The sample carries approximately 72,000 clones, around nine tenths recorded once. This specimen consisted of CD4+ or CD8+ T cells sorted from blood, obtained in a trial of the OX40 agonist ivuxolimab. These receptors were taken from an adult with an advanced solid tumor such as melanoma, head and neck, liver or kidney cancer. Both conserved end residues are part of each CDR3.

v_gene,j_gene,CDR3aa
TRBV20-1,TRBJ2-2,CSVRGTGELFF
TRBV9,TRBJ2-5,CASSPRPTSGERETQYF
TRBV2,TRBJ2-3,CASSMDSSSQYF
TRBV19,TRBJ1-1,CASRDRGNTEAFF
TRBV7-8,TRBJ2-5,CASSLMPGRETQYF
TRBV5-1,TRBJ2-3,CASGGRASDTQYF
TRBV7-2,TRBJ1-3,CASSLESGGGNTIYF
TRBV5-1,TRBJ2-3,CASKVGQGTDTQYF
TRBV5-4,TRBJ2-7,CASSLGGPGQGIHEQYF
TRBV15,TRBJ1-5,CATSSDRGQPQHF
TRBV7-2,TRBJ2-7,CASSLDNPYEQYF
TRBV7-9,TRBJ2-2,CASRGSGNTGELFF
TRBV29-1,TRBJ2-1,CSVVKGDRGYNEQFF
TRBV19,TRBJ1-4,CASSADRGFEKLFF
TRBV6-5,TRBJ1-3,CAARDRAGNTIYF
TRBV9,TRBJ2-7,CASSPSAGPYEQYF
TRBV7-9,TRBJ2-1,CASNKQGALARGEQFF
TRBV6-4,TRBJ2-2,CASSLGLAGVGTGELFF
TRBV20-1,TRBJ2-3,CSASRLDTQYF
TRBV15,TRBJ2-5,CATSTPGTAEETQYF
TRBV30,TRBJ2-3,CAWSPTGNTQYF
TRBV7-2,TRBJ2-5,CASSLLTGESGETQYF
TRBV2,TRBJ1-2,CASSEALQGRYGYTF
TRBV7-2,TRBJ2-5,CASSLFREGTQYF
TRBV2,TRBJ2-3,CAGGVSSTTQYF
TRBV5-1,TRBJ2-1,CASSPRPGDHNEQFF
TRBV7-2,TRBJ2-7,CASSLVAGHEQYF
TRBV19,TRBJ2-2,CASSMNGGAGGELFF
TRBV18,TRBJ2-3,CASSPDGLAGASTDTQYF
TRBV30,TRBJ1-1,CACQPSPLRGEAFF
TRBV19,TRBJ2-3,CASSISGGAADTQYF